This section outlines one TCR beta chain sequence together with its context. The antigen it recognizes is unknown. The record has no base qualities; no much larger clone is one base away. This entry belongs to a study of T cells in Graves' hyperthyroidism and ophthalmopathy (dated by TCRdb to the late 2010s). Notes on the research overall: Peripheral blood samples were taken at the time of initial diagnosis, prior to any treatment. A discovery cohort of about a hundred patients, 43 with Graves' ophthalmopathy and approximately 57 with stable Graves' hyperthyroidism, was used to find distinguishing TCR V-J signatures. In addition, the study compared T-cell repertoires in thyroid tissue and in blood from roughly 6 Graves' hyperthyroidism patients. For training and testing, the 100 or so patients in the discovery cohort were randomly divided in a 7:3 ratio. The paper reports TCR Vbeta CDR3 sequencing of roughly 140 peripheral blood samples: over 40 ophthalmopathy, approximately 74 hyperthyroidism and 17 progressor patients. Following sampling, methimazole starting at 30 mg daily was given to hyperthyroidism patients, and high-dose intravenous methylprednisolone was given to ophthalmopathy patients. Prospective prediction of ophthalmopathy was tested in an independent validation cohort consisting of 18 to 20 hyperthyroidism patients and 15 or so patients who later progressed to ophthalmopathy.

Stable Graves' hyperthyroidism was defined as no progression to ophthalmopathy during 18 months of follow-up. Hyperthyroidism patients were aged 18 to 65 years and newly diagnosed, with disease duration of less than 2 months. Any patient with an uncontrolled infection, another autoimmune disease, pregnancy or lactation was excluded. Diagnoses relied on clinical symptoms, serum thyroxine and TRAb, thyroid ultrasound and orbital computed tomography. PBMCs were isolated from approximately 10 ml of fresh peripheral blood by Ficoll-Paque density gradient centrifugation. Total RNA was extracted with Trizol reagent, and quality was checked on an Agilent 2100 Bioanalyzer. For this chain, trimming is 1 base at the V end and 8 bases at the J end, and the number of junction bases without a gene match is 2. The CDR3 spans 14 residues, from the cysteine through the phenylalanine. Solely the CDR3 DNA is kept, with 42 bases framed from the first base. CDR1 SGHVS and CDR2 FQNEAQ are derived from the germline V gene.

Overall results and qualifications from the work: Blood samples also contained most of the expanded thyroid clonotypes (frequency above 0.001), which suggests that blood repertoires may reflect thyroid immune responses. In validation, progression to ophthalmopathy was predicted by the model with 70% to 71% sensitivity and under 85% specificity, a median of 6.5 months before onset. No statistical method was used to fix the sample size in advance, and group allocation was not hidden from the investigators. A 13 V-J signature model separated ophthalmopathy from stable hyperthyroidism, with over 85% sensitivity and just under 84% specificity in cross-validation and 80%/75% in testing.

The TCR beta CDR3 regions were amplified from RNA transcripts. A first-round RT-PCR of the TCR CDR3 used the HTBI primer set with the Qiagen OneStep RT-PCR kit. The libraries were constructed in a second round of multiplex PCR and then size-selected and purified. Paired-end sequencing of the libraries was performed with 100 bp reads on an Illumina HiSeq2000. The paper's data handling went like this. SOAPnuke was used to process the raw data, with reads discarded if the reads contained adapters or uncalled bases, had a mean Phred below 15, or lacked an exact constant-primer or identifier match. COPE v1.2.5 was used to merge the high-quality paired reads, and each unique nucleotide sequence was defined as a clonotype. MiTCR v1.1 was used to align clonotypes to the IMGT TRBV, TRBD and TRBJ reference segments. The analysis was restricted to V-J combinations with a frequency above 0.0001, which together covered 98% to 99.2% of the repertoires. A TCS score was defined as the ratio between F50 (clonal expansion) and ExV (chaos), using BLOSUM62-based TCRdist between CDR3 peptides within each V-J. Welch's t-statistics and random forest reduced some 510 V-J features to roughly 13, which were used in a naive Bayes classifier (R e1071). Through fastp at Q25 and MiXCR, TCRdb rebuilt clones from the public reads, retaining in-frame beta chains. Every distinct CDR3 protein forms one entry, paired with its most common genes and DNA. These V and J calls are TCRdb output, not the study's own analysis. Within this sample are under 250,000 distinct CDR3 sequences, with about 17% of them counted one time only. Jointly, the top ten make up more than 50% of the sample.

The sequence derives from a woman in her forties or fifties with Graves' hyperthyroidism. This sequence uses TRBV7-8 and TRBJ1-6; TRBD1 aligns with 7 central bases. The sequenced sample consisted of blood. The CDR3 loop reads CASSLGQGDSPLHF. The DNA reads as follows: TGTGCCAGCAGCTTAGGGCAGGGGGATTCACCCCTCCACTTT.